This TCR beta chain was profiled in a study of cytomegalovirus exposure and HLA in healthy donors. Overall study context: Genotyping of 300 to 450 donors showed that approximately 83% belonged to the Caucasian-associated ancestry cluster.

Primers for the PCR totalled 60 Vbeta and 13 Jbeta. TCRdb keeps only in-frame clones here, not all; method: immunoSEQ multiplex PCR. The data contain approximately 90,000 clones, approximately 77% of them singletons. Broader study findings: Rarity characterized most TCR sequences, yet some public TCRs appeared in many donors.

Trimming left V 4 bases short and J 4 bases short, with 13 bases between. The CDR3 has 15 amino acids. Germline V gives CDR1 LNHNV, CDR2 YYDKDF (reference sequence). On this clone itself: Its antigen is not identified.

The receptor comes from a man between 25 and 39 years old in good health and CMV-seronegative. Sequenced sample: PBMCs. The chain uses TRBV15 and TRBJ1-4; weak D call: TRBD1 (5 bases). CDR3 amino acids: CATSKSDGGNEKLFF. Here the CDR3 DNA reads TGTGCCACCAGCAAATCAGACGGGGGTAATGAAAAACTGTTTTTT.